Listed below are T cell receptor beta chains from one sample, sequenced in a study of T cell responses to AZD1222 COVID-19 vaccine. Sequencing was performed with immunoSEQ multiplex PCR; in TCRdb, only in-frame clones are kept and a portion is missing. Of over 120,000 clones listed, over 80% are singletons. The source material was peripheral blood, sampled 28 days after the second AZD1222 dose. Receptors were obtained from an adult who received the AZD1222 COVID-19 vaccine. The CDR3 runs from the conserved cysteine through the conserved F or W. The D gene is left open where the match is weak. Some rows mark clone size as missing; the rest say once, few, many or name a class of expanded clone.

d_gene	j_gene	v_gene	abundance	CDR3nt	CDR3aa
TRBD2	TRBJ2-1	TRBV7-2	.	TGTGCCAGCAGCCCGCCGGGACTAGCACTACTGCAGTTCTTC	CASSPPGLALLQFF
.	TRBJ2-7	TRBV28	.	TGTGCCGGCGGAGACCTCACAGGGGGGGTCCACGAGCAGTACTTC	CAGGDLTGGVHEQYF
.	TRBJ1-1	TRBV3-1/TRBV3-2	.	TGTGCCAGCAGCCAAGGTGTAAGGGGCGGTGAAGCTTTCTTT	CASSQGVRGGEAFF
.	TRBJ1-2	TRBV28	.	TGTGCCAGCAGTTTACGGGCCCCCCAAGGGGGCTACACCTTC	CASSLRAPQGGYTF
.	TRBJ1-5	TRBV15	.	TGTGCCACCAGCAGAGAGAACAGGGTAGATCAGCCCCAGCATTTT	CATSRENRVDQPQHF
.	TRBJ2-3	TRBV7-9	.	TGTGCCAGCAGCTTAGGAGGAGGGGGCAGCAGCACAGATACGCAGTATTTT	CASSLGGGGSSTDTQYF
.	TRBJ1-1	TRBV24-1	.	TGTGCCACCAGTGACTCTACAGGGACGAACACTGAAGCTTTCTTT	CATSDSTGTNTEAFF
.	TRBJ2-3	TRBV7-2	.	TGTGCCAGCAGCCTCTTGGGGGGACGCACAGATACGCAGTATTTT	CASSLLGGRTDTQYF
TRBD2	TRBJ2-2	TRBV10-2	.	TGCGCCAGCAGTGATCGGCGGGAGACGTCCGGGGAGCTGTTTTTT	CASSDRRETSGELFF
.	TRBJ2-2	TRBV28	.	TGTGCCAGCAGTTTACTACAGGGTGGAACCGGGGAGCTGTTTTTT	CASSLLQGGTGELFF
.	TRBJ1-1	TRBV5-1	.	TGCGCCAGCAGCTTGTCGCAGGGCACTGAAGCTTTCTTT	CASSLSQGTEAFF
.	TRBJ2-1	TRBV2	.	TGTGCCAGCAGTGAAATAGGACCCGCTGGTAATGAGCAGTTCTTC	CASSEIGPAGNEQFF
TRBD2	TRBJ2-5	TRBV5-1	.	TGCGCCAGCACCAGGGACTACCAGCCTACGGCCCAGTACTTC	CASTRDYQPTAQYF
TRBD1	TRBJ1-1	TRBV3-1/TRBV3-2	.	TGTGCCAGCAGCCGCTGGGACAGATCATCTGAAGCTTTCTTT	CASSRWDRSSEAFF
.	TRBJ1-5	TRBV7-2	once	TGTGCCAGCAGCTTAGTTCTAGGCAGCGATCAGCCCCAGCATTTT	CASSLVLGSDQPQHF
TRBD2	TRBJ2-1	TRBV19	.	TGTGCCAGTAGTTTCCTAGCGGGAGGTACGGGTGAGCAGTTCTTC	CASSFLAGGTGEQFF
.	TRBJ2-1	TRBV28	.	TGTGCCAGCAGCCTAGCACACAATGAGCAGTTCTTC	CASSLAHNEQFF
.	TRBJ1-1	TRBV19	.	TGTGCCAGTAGTATAGGGGGAGGGCGTGAAGCTTTCTTT	CASSIGGGREAFF
.	TRBJ2-1	TRBV11-3	once	TGTGCCAGCAGCTTAGATGGTCGGTCGGGAGGAGGGGGCAATGAGCAGTTCTTC	CASSLDGRSGGGGNEQFF
.	TRBJ1-5	TRBV6-5	.	TGTGCCAGCCCTCATCGGGGAGATCAGCCCCAGCATTTT	CASPHRGDQPQHF
.	TRBJ2-1	TRBV5-1	.	TGCGCCAGCAGCCCCAGCCCCCGGAATGAGCAGTTCTTC	CASSPSPRNEQFF
TRBD1	TRBJ1-4	TRBV6-5	.	TGTGCCAGCAGTTTTGCAGGGGGCCGGAATGAAAAACTGTTTTTT	CASSFAGGRNEKLFF
.	TRBJ2-7	TRBV28	once	TGTGCCAGCAGTTTTGAGGGTTACGAGCAGTACTTC	CASSFEGYEQYF
.	TRBJ1-1	TRBV19	.	TGTGCCAGTAGTACCGATGAGGCCCTCACTGAAGCTTTCTTT	CASSTDEALTEAFF
.	TRBJ2-7	TRBV27	.	TGTGCCAGCAGTTCCCTCGGAGCTAGCGCCTACGAGCAGTACTTC	CASSSLGASAYEQYF
.	TRBJ2-1	TRBV6-5	.	TGTGCCAGCCTAAAGGCAGGTGAGCAGTTCTTC	CASLKAGEQFF
TRBD2	TRBJ2-7	TRBV5-4	.	TGTGCCAGCAGTAAGACTAGCGGGAAAGCCTACGAGCAGTACTTC	CASSKTSGKAYEQYF
TRBD1	TRBJ2-7	TRBV6-5	once	TGTGCCAGCATCCCCGGGACAGGGGTCCACGAGCAGTACTTC	CASIPGTGVHEQYF
.	TRBJ1-1	TRBV24-1	.	TGTGCCACCAGGGACCGGGACACTGAAGCTTTCTTT	CATRDRDTEAFF
.	TRBJ1-6	TRBV4-3	.	TGCGCCAGCAGTAGGGCCCGGAGCTCCTATAATTCACCCCTCCACTTT	CASSRARSSYNSPLHF
.	TRBJ2-1	TRBV30	few	TGTGCCTGGAGTGCAGGGTTCGGCTCCTACAATGAGCAGTTCTTC	CAWSAGFGSYNEQFF